These 25 T cell receptor beta chains came from one sample sequenced in a study of cytomegalovirus exposure and HLA in healthy donors. The PCR had 60 Vbeta and 13 Jbeta primers. Data came from immunoSEQ multiplex PCR; TCRdb stores just in-frame clones and leaves some out. The repertoire holds around 170,000 clones, with roughly 82% as singletons. The sequencing sample was made of PBMCs. These receptors were collected from a woman aged 45 to 65 in good health and CMV-seropositive.

The chain employs TRBV15 and TRBJ2-7; 7 bases map to TRBD2. CDR1 and CDR2 (germline): LNHNV, YYDKDF (reference sequence). The CDR3 runs 12 residues. V was pared by 0 bases and J by 9 bases, with 2 bases of the junction left unmatched. CDR3 DNA sequence: TGTGCCACCAGCAGAGATTCGGGGGGGCAGTACTTC. Translated, it gives CATSRDSGGQYF.

This sequence joins TRBV6-5 and TRBJ1-1; 9 bases are a match to TRBD1. Germline V gene sequence: CDR1 MNHEY, CDR2 SVGAGI. CDR3 length: 15 residues. V dropped 6 bases and J dropped 0; count of bases not matched to a gene: 5. The CDR3 spells CASRAGTGLNTEAFF. The CDR3 DNA sequence: TGTGCCAGCAGGGCTGGGACAGGGCTGAACACTGAAGCTTTCTTT.

The V and J genes are TRBV11-2 and TRBJ2-7, with 7 positions matching TRBD1. Germline V CDR1 and CDR2: SGHAT, FQNNGV. The ends lost 5 bases at V and 2 bases at J; junction bases unmatched: 3. This CDR3 has 13 amino acids. The CDR3 sequence is CASSHGTAYEQYF. Here the CDR3 DNA reads TGTGCCAGCAGCCACGGGACAGCCTACGAGCAGTACTTC.

The chain recombines TRBV7-2 with TRBJ1-1; TRBD1 is a possible D gene (6 bases). The CDR3 has 13 residues. Trimming cost V 1 base and J 6 bases, with 9 bases left between them. Germline lookup yields CDR1 SGHTA and CDR2 FQGNSA. CDR3 sequence: CASSLEQGSEAFF. DNA for the CDR3: TGTGCCAGCAGCTTAGAACAGGGTTCTGAAGCTTTCTTT.

The V and J genes are TRBV6-1 and TRBJ2-3; 8 positions match TRBD1. The CDR3 covers 14 residues. V was pared by 6 bases and J by 4 bases, with 6 bases of the junction left unmatched. Germline lookup yields CDR1 MNHNS and CDR2 SASEGT. CDR3 DNA: TGTGCCAGCAGGGGACAGGTTCGTGCAGATACGCAGTATTTT. It specifies CASRGQVRADTQYF.

The chain has TRBV27 and TRBJ1-1; D is uncertain. CDR1 and CDR2 (germline): MNHEY, SMNVEV (reference sequence). V was trimmed by 3 bases and J by 0 bases, leaving 14 bases between them. This CDR3 region has 16 residues. CDR3 in amino acids: CASSLTTEALNTEAFF. DNA for the CDR3: TGTGCCAGCAGTTTGACAACAGAAGCCCTGAACACTGAAGCTTTCTTT.

The chain joins TRBV18 to TRBJ1-1, with D perhaps TRBD1 (5 bases). The CDR3 totals 13 residues. V lost 5 bases and J 1 base, leaving 8 bases between the germline ends. The germline gives CDR1 KGHSH, CDR2 LQKENI. This CDR3 reads CASSSGQNTEAFF. CDR3 bases: TGTGCCAGCTCATCCGGACAGAACACTGAAGCTTTCTTT. The full variable domain, completed using reference TRBV18 and TRBJ1-1, is NAGVMQNPRHLVRRRGQEARLRCSPMKGHSHVYWYRQLPEEGLKFMVYLQKENIIDESGMPKERFSAEFPKEGPSILRIQQVVRGDSAAYFCASSSGQNTEAFFGQGTRLTVV.

This clone is a singleton in its sample. V gene TRBV19 combines with J gene TRBJ2-7; 8 nucleotides line up with TRBD2. After removal of 9 bases from V and 8 bases from J, the junction contained 12 bases not matched to a gene. Looked up from germline, CDR1 is LNHDA and CDR2 is SQIVND (reference sequence). CDR3 length equals 13 residues. The CDR3 protein is CASTAGGDLKQYF. CDR3 nucleotide sequence: TGTGCCAGCACCGCGGGGGGCGATCTGAAGCAGTACTTC.

This rearrangement joins TRBV7-9 to TRBJ1-2; maybe TRBD1 (6 bases). Germline V CDR1 and CDR2: SEHNR, FQNEAQ (reference sequence). The length of the CDR3 is 16 residues. Trimming removed 4 bases from V and 4 bases from J, with 19 bases in between. The CDR3 protein is CASSSTLAGAVYGYTF. For the CDR3, the DNA is TGTGCCAGCAGCTCCACCCTGGCAGGGGCTGTCTATGGCTACACCTTC.

This clone was recorded only once. The chain links TRBV28 to TRBJ2-1, with TRBD1 matching 9 bases. The germline gives CDR1 MDHEN, CDR2 SYDVKM. CDR3 size: 13 residues. V was clipped by 6 bases and J by 7 bases; unmatched bases: 4. In DNA form, the CDR3 reads TGTGCCAGCAGACAGGGGGCGCTGAATGAGCAGTTCTTC. It specifies CASRQGALNEQFF.

There are a few counts of this clone. The chain uses TRBV4-3 and TRBJ1-2, with D hard to call. Trimming left V 0 bases short and J 1 base short, with 3 bases between. This CDR3 has 13 amino acids. Germline lookup yields CDR1 LGHNA and CDR2 YSLEER. The CDR3 loop is CASSQDRNYGYTF. The CDR3 nucleotides read TGCGCCAGCAGCCAAGATCGTAACTATGGCTACACCTTC.

The gene calls are TRBV5-1 and TRBJ1-2; D is possibly TRBD1 (5 bases). V shed 2 bases and J shed 0 bases, with 14 bases lying between them. Germline values: CDR1 SGHRS, CDR2 YFSETQ. The CDR3 totals 16 residues. This CDR3 is CASSFRQSTANYGYTF. The CDR3, as DNA: TGCGCCAGCAGCTTCAGACAGTCCACAGCTAACTATGGCTACACCTTC.

The chain combines TRBV6-6 with TRBJ2-2; 11 nucleotides line up with TRBD1. J was trimmed by 7 bases and V by 6 bases; bases with no gene match: 10. This CDR3 contains 16 residues. CDR1 MNHNY and CDR2 SVGAGI come from the germline V gene (reference sequence). The CDR3 DNA is TGTGCCAGCAGCTCAGGACAGGGGGCGCTAGGCGGGGAGCTGTTTTTT. Its protein product is CASSSGQGALGGELFF.

The V call is TRBV7-2, the J call TRBJ2-1, with 8 bases lining up with TRBD2. Germline values: CDR1 SGHTA, CDR2 FQGNSA. The CDR3 is 15 residues long. The V segment lost 4 bases and the J segment 0 bases; nucleotides outside the gene matches: 2. The CDR3 reads CASSSGTSSYNEQFF. The CDR3 DNA follows: TGTGCCAGCAGCTCCGGGACTAGCTCCTACAATGAGCAGTTCTTC.

This chain uses TRBV14 with TRBJ1-2; TRBD1 might be the D (6 bases). The CDR3 totals 19 residues. Germline V gives CDR1 SGHDN, CDR2 FVKESK. V lost 2 bases and J 2 bases, leaving 24 bases between the germline ends. The CDR3 sequence: CASSQFGFQGPSSNYGYTF. DNA of the CDR3: TGTGCCAGCAGCCAATTTGGGTTTCAGGGGCCCTCTAGCAACTATGGCTACACCTTC. The whole variable domain, filled in from reference TRBV14 and TRBJ1-2, reads EAGVTQFPSHSVIEKGQTVTLRCDPISGHDNLYWYRRVMGKEIKFLLHFVKESKQDESGMPNNRFLAERTGGTYSTLKVQPAELEDSGVYFCASSQFGFQGPSSNYGYTFGSGTRLTVV.

V usage is TRBV5-6 and J usage is TRBJ2-3, with TRBD2 as a possible D gene (6 bases). Trimming pared 2 bases from V and 7 bases from J, leaving 14 bases between. The CDR3 covers 14 residues. Germline values: CDR1 SGHDT, CDR2 YYEEEE. The CDR3 DNA sequence: TGTGCCAGCAGCTTTAGCGGTAGTACGAATACGCAGTATTTT. Its translation: CASSFSGSTNTQYF.

V and J are TRBV28 and TRBJ2-1; 10 positions match TRBD2. Germline V CDR1 and CDR2: MDHEN, SYDVKM. The CDR3 consists of 14 residues. V was clipped by 10 bases and J by 6 bases; unmatched bases: 9. DNA for the CDR3: TGTGCCACCGAGCGGGGGGGCCTGGGCAATGAGCAGTTCTTC. This codes for CATERGGLGNEQFF.

V usage is TRBV14 and J usage is TRBJ2-7; D gene uncertain. V lost 5 bases, J lost 1 base, and 6 bases lay in between. This CDR3 has 12 residues. From germline, CDR1 is SGHDN and CDR2 FVKESK. The CDR3 protein is CASSKRSYEQYF. The DNA of the CDR3 is TGTGCCAGCAGCAAACGGTCCTACGAGCAGTACTTC.

This chain's CDR3 is CASSTTTHRTGPSVQFF. The CDR3 DNA is TGTGCCAGCTCAACGACTACCCACCGGACAGGGCCGTCGGTGCAGTTCTTC. The chain combines TRBV18 with TRBJ2-1; the match to TRBD1 covers 8 bases. Germline CDR1 and CDR2: KGHSH and LQKENI. The V and J ends lost 5 bases and 12 bases, in that order; junction bases with no gene match: 21. The CDR3 has 17 amino acids.

The chain couples TRBV7-2 to TRBJ1-2; weak D call: TRBD1 (5 bases). Germline V lookup: CDR1 SGHTA, CDR2 FQGNSA. The CDR3 length is 16 residues. Trimming took 6 bases from V and 5 from J, leaving 22 bases between them. The CDR3 nucleotides read TGTGCCAGCAGGGATCGGGACTCTTCGGCCCGGTATGGCTACACCTTC. As protein: CASRDRDSSARYGYTF.

This clone occurred once. The chain links TRBV5-1 to TRBJ2-5; 11 bases are shared with TRBD2. This CDR3 has 16 residues. Germline V gene lookup returns CDR1 SGHRS and CDR2 YFSETQ. The trim removed 4 bases at V and 4 bases at J, leaving 9 bases unmatched. This chain's CDR3 is CASSPGLAGPPETQYF. DNA of the CDR3: TGCGCCAGCAGCCCCGGACTAGCGGGCCCACCAGAGACCCAGTACTTC.

This chain joins TRBV6-1 and TRBJ1-3; no clear D. CDR1 and CDR2 from the germline V gene are MNHNS and SASEGT. V lost 0 bases and J 4 bases, leaving 10 bases between the germline ends. This CDR3 is built from 15 residues. This chain's CDR3 is CASSEAGGSGNTIYF. CDR3 DNA: TGTGCCAGCAGTGAAGCCGGAGGGTCCGGAAACACCATATATTTT.

The chain combines TRBV9 with TRBJ2-1, with TRBD2 matching 12 bases. The CDR3 totals 16 residues. Trimming cost V 3 bases and J 9 bases; bases outside gene matches: 10. Germline values: CDR1 SGDLS, CDR2 YYNGEE. The CDR3 loop reads CASSAYASGGASEQFF. DNA of the CDR3: TGTGCCAGCAGCGCCTATGCTAGCGGGGGGGCAAGTGAGCAGTTCTTC.

The chain is built from TRBV15 and TRBJ1-6, with 11 bases aligning to TRBD1. The junction had 6 bases not matched to a gene; V was cut back by 5 bases and J by 9 bases. The germline V gene has CDR1 LNHNV and CDR2 YYDKDF (reference sequence). This CDR3 region has 15 residues. The CDR3 here is CATSRGQGAGSPLHF. The DNA of the CDR3 is TGTGCCACCAGCCGTGGACAGGGGGCGGGTTCACCCCTCCACTTT.

This chain joins TRBV6-5 and TRBJ1-1, with 8 bases aligning to TRBD1. V dropped 6 bases and J dropped 3; count of bases not matched to a gene: 9. The CDR3 has 15 amino acids. The germline V gene has CDR1 MNHEY and CDR2 SVGAGI. The chain's CDR3 is CASRNLGQGYTEAFF. For the CDR3, the DNA is TGTGCCAGCAGGAACCTAGGACAGGGATACACTGAAGCTTTCTTT.